This TCR beta chain was sequenced for a study of neoadjuvant nivolumab and ipilimumab in lung cancer. Background on the study: Patients got nivolumab 3 mg/kg on days 1, 15 and 29; combination added ipilimumab 1 mg/kg day 1. Study observations and caveats: Only a small number of samples underwent TCR sequencing. Pretherapy blood TCR richness correlated positively with resected tumor richness.

In the case of this clone: As yet, its antigen is unknown.

V shed 6 bases and J 6 bases; nucleotides not matched to a gene: 0. This CDR3 region has 13 residues. The germline CDR1 and CDR2 sequences are MNHNS and SASEGT. Data came from immunoSEQ multiplex PCR; TCRdb stores just in-frame clones and leaves some out. The sample holds 7,000 to 9,500 clones; 89% are singletons and the top ten take 2% to 3%. The material was tumor tissue, obtained after neoadjuvant nivolumab, alone or with ipilimumab, at or shortly before surgery. The source of this sequence is an adult with non-small cell lung cancer. Some clones in this sample may be carry-over from other donors' samples. This chain links TRBV6-1 with TRBJ2-1; 12 bases line up with TRBD2. The CDR3 bases are TGTGCCAGCAGACTAGCGGGAGGCAATGAGCAGTTCTTC. It is translated as CASRLAGGNEQFF.